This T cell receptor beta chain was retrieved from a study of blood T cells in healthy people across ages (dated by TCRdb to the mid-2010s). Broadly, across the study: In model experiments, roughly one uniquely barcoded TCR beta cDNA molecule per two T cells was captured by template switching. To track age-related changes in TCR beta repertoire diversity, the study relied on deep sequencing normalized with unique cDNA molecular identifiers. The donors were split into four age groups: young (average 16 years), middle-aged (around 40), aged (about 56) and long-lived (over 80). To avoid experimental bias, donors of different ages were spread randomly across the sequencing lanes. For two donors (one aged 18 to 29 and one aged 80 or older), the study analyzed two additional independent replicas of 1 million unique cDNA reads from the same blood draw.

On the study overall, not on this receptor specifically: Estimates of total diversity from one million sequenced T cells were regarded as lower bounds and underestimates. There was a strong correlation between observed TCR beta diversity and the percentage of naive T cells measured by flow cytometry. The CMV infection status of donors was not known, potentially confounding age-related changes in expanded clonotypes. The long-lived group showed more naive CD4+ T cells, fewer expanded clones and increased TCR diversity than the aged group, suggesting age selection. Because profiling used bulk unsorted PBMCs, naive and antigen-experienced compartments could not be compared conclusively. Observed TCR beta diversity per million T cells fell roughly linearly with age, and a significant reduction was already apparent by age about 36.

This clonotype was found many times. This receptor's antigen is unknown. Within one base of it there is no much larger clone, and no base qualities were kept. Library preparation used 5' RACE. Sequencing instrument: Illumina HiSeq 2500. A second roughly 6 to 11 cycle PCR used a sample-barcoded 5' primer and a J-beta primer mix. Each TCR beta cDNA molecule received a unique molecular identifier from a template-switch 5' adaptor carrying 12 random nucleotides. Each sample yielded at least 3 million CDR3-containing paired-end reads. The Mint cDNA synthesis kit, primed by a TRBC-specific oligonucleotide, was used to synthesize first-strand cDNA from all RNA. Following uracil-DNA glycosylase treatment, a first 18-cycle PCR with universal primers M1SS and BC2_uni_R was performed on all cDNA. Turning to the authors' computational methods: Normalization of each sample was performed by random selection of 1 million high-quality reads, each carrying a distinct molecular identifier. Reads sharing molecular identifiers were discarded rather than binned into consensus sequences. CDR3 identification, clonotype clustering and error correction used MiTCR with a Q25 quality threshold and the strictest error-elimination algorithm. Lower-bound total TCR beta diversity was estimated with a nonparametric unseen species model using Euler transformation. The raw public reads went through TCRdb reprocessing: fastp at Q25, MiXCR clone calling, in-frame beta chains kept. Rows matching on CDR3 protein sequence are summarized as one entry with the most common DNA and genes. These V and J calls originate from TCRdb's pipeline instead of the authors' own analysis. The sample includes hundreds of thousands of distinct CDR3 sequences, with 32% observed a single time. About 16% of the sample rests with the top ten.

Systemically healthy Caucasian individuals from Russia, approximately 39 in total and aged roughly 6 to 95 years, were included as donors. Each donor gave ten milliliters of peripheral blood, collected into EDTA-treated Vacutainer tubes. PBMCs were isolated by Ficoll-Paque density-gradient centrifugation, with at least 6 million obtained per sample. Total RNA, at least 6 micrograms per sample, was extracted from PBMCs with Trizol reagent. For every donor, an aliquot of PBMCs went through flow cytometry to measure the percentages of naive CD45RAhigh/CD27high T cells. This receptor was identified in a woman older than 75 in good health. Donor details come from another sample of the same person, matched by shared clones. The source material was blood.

The bases read TGTGCCAGCAGGCCCGGGAAAGGAGGCTCCGGGGAGCTGTTTTTT. Its product reads: CASRPGKGGSGELFF. The V and J segments used are TRBV11-3 and TRBJ2-2; TRBD2 is a weak D gene call, 5 bases matching. The cysteine opens and the phenylalanine closes a CDR3 of 15 amino acids. CDR3 DNA only is kept here, 45 bases in frame from base 1. The junction carries 17 bases between V and J, which are trimmed by 6 bases and 6 bases respectively. For CDR1 and CDR2, the germline V gene lists SGHNT and YENEEA.